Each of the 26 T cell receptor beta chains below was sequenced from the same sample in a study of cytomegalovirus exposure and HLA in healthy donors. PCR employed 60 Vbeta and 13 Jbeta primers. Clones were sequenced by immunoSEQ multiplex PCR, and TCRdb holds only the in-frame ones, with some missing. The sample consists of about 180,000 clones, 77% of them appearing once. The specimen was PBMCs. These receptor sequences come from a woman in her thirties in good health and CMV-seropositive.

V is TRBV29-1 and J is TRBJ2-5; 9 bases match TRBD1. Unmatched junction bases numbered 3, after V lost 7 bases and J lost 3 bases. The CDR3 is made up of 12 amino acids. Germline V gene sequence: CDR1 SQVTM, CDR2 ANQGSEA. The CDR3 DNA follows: TGCAGCGGCCGGACAGGGGAAGAGACCCAGTACTTC. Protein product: CSGRTGEETQYF.

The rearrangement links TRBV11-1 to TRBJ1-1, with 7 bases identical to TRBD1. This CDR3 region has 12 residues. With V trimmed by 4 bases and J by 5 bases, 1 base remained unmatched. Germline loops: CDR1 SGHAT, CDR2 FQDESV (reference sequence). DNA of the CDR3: TGTGCCAGCAGCTCGGGACAGACTGAAGCTTTCTTT. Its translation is CASSSGQTEAFF.

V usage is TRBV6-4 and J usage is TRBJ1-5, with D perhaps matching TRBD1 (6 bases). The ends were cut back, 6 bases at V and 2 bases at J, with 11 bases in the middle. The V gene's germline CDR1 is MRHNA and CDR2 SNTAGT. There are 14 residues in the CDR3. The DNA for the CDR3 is TGTGCCAGCAGCCTTGAGGGGGGCAATCAGCCCCAGCATTTT. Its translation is CASSLEGGNQPQHF.

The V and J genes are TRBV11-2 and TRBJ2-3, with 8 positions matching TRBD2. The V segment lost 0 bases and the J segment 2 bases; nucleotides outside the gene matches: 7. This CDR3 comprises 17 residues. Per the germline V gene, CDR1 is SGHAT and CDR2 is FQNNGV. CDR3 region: CASSLDSLAGNTDTQYF. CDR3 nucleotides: TGTGCCAGCAGCTTAGATTCCCTAGCGGGTAACACAGATACGCAGTATTTT.

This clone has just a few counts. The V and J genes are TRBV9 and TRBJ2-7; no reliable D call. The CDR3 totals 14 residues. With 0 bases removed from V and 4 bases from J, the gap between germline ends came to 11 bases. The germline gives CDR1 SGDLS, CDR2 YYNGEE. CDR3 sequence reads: CASSVDNRWYEQYF. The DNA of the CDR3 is TGTGCCAGCAGCGTAGATAACAGATGGTACGAGCAGTACTTC.

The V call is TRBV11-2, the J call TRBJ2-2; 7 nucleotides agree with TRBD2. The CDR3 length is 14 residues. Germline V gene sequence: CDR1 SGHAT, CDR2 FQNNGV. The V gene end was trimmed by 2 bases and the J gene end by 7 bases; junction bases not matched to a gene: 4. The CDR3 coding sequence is TGTGCCAGCAGCTTATGGCGGGAGAGCGGGGAGCTGTTTTTT. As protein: CASSLWRESGELFF.

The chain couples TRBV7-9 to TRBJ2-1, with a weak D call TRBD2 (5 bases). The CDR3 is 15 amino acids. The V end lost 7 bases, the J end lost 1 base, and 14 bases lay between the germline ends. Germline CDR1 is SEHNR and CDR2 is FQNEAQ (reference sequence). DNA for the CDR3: TGTGCCAGCACCAAAACCGGGATTTCCTACAATGAGCAGTTCTTC. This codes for CASTKTGISYNEQFF.

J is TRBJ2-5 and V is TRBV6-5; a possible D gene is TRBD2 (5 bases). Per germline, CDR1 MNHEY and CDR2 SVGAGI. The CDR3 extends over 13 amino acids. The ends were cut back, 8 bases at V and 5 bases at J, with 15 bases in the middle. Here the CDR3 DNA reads TGTGCCAGCGCCCCGTCTAGGGAGGAGACCCAGTACTTC. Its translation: CASAPSREETQYF.

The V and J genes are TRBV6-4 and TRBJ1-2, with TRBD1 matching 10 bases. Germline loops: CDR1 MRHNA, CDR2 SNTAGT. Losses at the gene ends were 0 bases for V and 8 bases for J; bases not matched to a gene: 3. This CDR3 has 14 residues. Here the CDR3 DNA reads TGTGCCAGCAGTGACTCTGGGACAGGGGTCGGCTACACCTTC. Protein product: CASSDSGTGVGYTF.

In DNA, the CDR3 is TGTGCCAGCAGCCGAGGAACTAATGAAAAACTGTTTTTT. Protein product: CASSRGTNEKLFF. The rearrangement links TRBV5-4 to TRBJ1-4; no clear D gene. The CDR3 length is 13 residues. The V gene lost 4 bases and the J gene lost 1 base, with 5 bases spanning the gap. CDR1 SGHNT and CDR2 YYREEE come from the germline V gene (reference sequence).

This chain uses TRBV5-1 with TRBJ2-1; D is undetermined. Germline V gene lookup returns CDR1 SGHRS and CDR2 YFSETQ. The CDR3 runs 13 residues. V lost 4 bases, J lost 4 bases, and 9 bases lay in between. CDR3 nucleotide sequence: TGCGCCAGCAGCCTGAGGTTATACAATGAGCAGTTCTTC. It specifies CASSLRLYNEQFF.

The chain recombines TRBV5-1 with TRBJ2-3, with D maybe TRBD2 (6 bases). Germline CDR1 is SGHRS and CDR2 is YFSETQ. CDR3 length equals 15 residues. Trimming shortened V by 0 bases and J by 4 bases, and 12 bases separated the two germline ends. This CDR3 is CASSLVGGGADTQYF. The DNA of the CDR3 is TGCGCCAGCAGCTTGGTGGGGGGAGGCGCAGATACGCAGTATTTT.

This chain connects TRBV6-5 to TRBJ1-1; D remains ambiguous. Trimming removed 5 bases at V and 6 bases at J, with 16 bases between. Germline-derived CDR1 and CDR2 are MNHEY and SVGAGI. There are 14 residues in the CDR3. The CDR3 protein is CASSSPGPPPEAFF. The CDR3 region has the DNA TGTGCCAGCAGTAGCCCTGGGCCACCACCTGAAGCTTTCTTT.

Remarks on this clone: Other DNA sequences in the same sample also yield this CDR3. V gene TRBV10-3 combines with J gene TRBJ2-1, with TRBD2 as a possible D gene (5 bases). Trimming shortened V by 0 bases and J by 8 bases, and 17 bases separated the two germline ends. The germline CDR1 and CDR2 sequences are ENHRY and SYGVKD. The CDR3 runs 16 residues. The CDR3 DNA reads TGTGCCATCAGTGAGTCGAGGGCTTCCTCGAGGGATGAGCAGTTCTTC. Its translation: CAISESRASSRDEQFF.

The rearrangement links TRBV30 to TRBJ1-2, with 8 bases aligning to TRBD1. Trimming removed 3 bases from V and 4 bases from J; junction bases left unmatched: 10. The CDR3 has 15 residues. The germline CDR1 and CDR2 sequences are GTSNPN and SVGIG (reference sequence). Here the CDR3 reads CAWRTFTDRAYGYTF. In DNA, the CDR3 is TGTGCCTGGAGGACCTTTACGGACAGGGCCTATGGCTACACCTTC.

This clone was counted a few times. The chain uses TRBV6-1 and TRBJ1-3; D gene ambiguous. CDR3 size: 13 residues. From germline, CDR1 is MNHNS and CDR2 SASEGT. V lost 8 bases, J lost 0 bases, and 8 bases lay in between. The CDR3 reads CASGTHSGNTIYF. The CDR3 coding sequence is TGTGCCAGCGGCACACACTCTGGAAACACCATATATTTT.

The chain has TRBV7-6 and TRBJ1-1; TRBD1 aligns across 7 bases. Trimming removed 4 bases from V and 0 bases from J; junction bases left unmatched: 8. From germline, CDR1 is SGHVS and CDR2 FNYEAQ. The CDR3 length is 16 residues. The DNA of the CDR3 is TGTGCCAGCAGCTCCGAGGCCGACAGGGTGAACACTGAAGCTTTCTTT. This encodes CASSSEADRVNTEAFF.

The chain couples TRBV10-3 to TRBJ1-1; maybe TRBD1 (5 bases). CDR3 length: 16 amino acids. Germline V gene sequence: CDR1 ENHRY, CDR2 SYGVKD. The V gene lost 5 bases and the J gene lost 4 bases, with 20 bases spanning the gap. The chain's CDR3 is CAISQGLTTGGTEAFF. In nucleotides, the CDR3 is TGTGCCATCAGTCAGGGACTCACGACTGGGGGCACTGAAGCTTTCTTT.

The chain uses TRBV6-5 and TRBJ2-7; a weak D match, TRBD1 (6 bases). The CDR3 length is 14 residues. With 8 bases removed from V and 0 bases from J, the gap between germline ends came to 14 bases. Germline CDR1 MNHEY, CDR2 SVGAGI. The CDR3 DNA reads TGTGCCAGCGGACCCGACAGGAGCTCCTACGAGCAGTACTTC. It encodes CASGPDRSSYEQYF.

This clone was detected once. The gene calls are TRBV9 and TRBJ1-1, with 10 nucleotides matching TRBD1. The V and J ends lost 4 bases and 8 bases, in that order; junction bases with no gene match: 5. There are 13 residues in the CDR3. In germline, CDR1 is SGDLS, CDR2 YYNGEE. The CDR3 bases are TGTGCCAGCAGCCCCCGACAGGGGGCAGAAGCTTTCTTT. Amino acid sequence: CASSPRQGAEAFF.

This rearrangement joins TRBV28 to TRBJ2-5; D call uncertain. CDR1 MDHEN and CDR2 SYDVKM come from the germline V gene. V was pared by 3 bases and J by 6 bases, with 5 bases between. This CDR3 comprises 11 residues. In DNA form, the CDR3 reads TGTGCCAGCAGTTTTATTCAGACCCAGTACTTC. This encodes CASSFIQTQYF. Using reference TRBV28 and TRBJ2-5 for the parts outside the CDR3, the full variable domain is DVKVTQSSRYLVKRTGEKVFLECVQDMDHENMFWYRQDPGLGLRLIYFSYDVKMKEKGDIPEGYSVSREKKERFSLILESASTNQTSMYLCASSFIQTQYFGPGTRLLVL.

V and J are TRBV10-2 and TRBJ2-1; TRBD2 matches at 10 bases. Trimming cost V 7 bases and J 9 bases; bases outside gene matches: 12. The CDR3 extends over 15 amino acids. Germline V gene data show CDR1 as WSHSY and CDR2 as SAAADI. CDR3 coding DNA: TGCGCCAGCATCCTAGCGGGGGAGGGGGCACGTGAGCAGTTCTTC. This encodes CASILAGEGAREQFF.

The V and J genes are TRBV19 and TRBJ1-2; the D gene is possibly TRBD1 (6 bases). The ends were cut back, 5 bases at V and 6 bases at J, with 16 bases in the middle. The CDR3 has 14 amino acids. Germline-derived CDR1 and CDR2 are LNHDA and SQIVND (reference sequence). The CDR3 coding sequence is TGTGCCAGTAGTGGCCCCAGGGGCGTCGATGGCTACACCTTC. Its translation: CASSGPRGVDGYTF.

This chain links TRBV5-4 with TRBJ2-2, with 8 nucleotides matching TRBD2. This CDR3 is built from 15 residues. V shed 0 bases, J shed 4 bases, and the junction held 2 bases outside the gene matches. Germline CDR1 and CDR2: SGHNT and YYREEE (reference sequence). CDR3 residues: CASSLGLAGTGELFF. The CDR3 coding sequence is TGTGCCAGCAGCTTGGGTCTAGCGGGCACCGGGGAGCTGTTTTTT. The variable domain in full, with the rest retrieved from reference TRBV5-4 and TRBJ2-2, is ETGVTQSPTHLIKTRGQQVTLRCSSQSGHNTVSWYQQALGQGPQFIFQYYREEENGRGNFPPRFSGLQFPNYSSELNVNALELDDSALYLCASSLGLAGTGELFFGEGSRLTVL.

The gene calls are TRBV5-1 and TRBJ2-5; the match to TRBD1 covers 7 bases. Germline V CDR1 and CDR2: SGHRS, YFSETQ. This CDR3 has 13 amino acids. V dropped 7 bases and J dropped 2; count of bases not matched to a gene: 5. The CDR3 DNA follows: TGCGCCAGCCTCCGGGACAGTCAAGAGACCCAGTACTTC. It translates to CASLRDSQETQYF.

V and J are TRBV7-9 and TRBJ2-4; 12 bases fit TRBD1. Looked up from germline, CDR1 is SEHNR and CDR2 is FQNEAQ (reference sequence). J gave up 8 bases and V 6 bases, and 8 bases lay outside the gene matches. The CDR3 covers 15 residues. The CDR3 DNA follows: TGTGCCAGCAGGGGGACAGGGGGCAGGGGAGACATTCAGTACTTC. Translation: CASRGTGGRGDIQYF.